This TCR beta chain is drawn from a study of cytomegalovirus exposure and HLA in healthy donors. Study conclusions and caveats: Most TCR sequences were rare, but some public TCRs occurred in many donors. For cytomegalovirus status, the classifier reportedly gave diagnoses with high specificity and sensitivity. Some 150 TCR beta chains were listed as cytomegalovirus-associated. Under in vitro conditions, a few CMV-associated chains were confirmed as specific for CMV antigens.

The repertoire was sequenced with immunoSEQ multiplex PCR; TCRdb's copy has only in-frame clones and lacks some. The repertoire holds 95,000 to 150,000 clones, with around 90% as singletons. Germline V gene lookup returns CDR1 SGHTA and CDR2 FQGNSA. The CDR3 is 14 amino acids. The V gene end was trimmed by 6 bases and the J gene end by 3 bases; junction bases not matched to a gene: 5. On this clone itself: The antigen is not known.

The clonotype was recovered from a woman younger than 30 in good health and CMV-seronegative. The sequenced material came from PBMCs. This chain connects TRBV7-2 to TRBJ2-7; 10 bases align to TRBD1. CDR3 loop: CASSMGQGFYEQYF. CDR3 sequence (DNA): TGTGCCAGCAGTATGGGACAGGGGTTCTACGAGCAGTACTTC.